The entry below gives a single T cell receptor (beta chain) sequence along with its context. The data are from a study of shared clonotypes between healthy human individuals. V dropped 10 bases and J dropped 5 bases, with 23 bases sitting between them. Germline loops: CDR1 ENHRY, CDR2 SYGVKD. This CDR3 region has 15 residues. Sequenced by immunoSEQ multiplex PCR; TCRdb stores in-frame clones only, minus some. The table lists 2 million to 2.5 million clones, roughly 93% of them singletons. CD4+ cells yielded CD45RA+ naive and CD45RA-negative memory subsets. The chain joins TRBV10-3 to TRBJ1-1; the D gene is possibly TRBD1 (6 bases). This sequence originates from a man aged 18 to 30 in good health. Some clones in this sample may be carry-over from other donors' samples. What was sequenced was naive CD4+ T cells from PBMCs. This sample's subset: CD45RA+ positively selected. The CDR3 region has the DNA TGTGCCAGCACAGGCGTTCTGCCGGGGGCTACTGAAGCTTTCTTT. This encodes CASTGVLPGATEAFF.